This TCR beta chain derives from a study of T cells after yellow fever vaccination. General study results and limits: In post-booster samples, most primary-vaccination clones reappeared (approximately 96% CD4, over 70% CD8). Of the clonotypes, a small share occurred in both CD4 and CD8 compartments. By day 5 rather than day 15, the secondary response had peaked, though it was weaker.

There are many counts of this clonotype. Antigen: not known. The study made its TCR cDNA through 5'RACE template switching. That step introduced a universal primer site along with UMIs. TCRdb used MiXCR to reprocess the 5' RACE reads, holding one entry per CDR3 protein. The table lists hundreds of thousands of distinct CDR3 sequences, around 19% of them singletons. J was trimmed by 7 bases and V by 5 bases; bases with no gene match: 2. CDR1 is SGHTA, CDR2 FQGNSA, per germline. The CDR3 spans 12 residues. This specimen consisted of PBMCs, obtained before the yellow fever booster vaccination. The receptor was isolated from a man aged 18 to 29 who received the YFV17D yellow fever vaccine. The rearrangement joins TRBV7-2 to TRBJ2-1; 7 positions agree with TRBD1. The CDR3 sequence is CASSEQGNEQFF. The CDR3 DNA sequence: TGTGCCAGCAGCGAACAGGGGAATGAGCAGTTCTTC.